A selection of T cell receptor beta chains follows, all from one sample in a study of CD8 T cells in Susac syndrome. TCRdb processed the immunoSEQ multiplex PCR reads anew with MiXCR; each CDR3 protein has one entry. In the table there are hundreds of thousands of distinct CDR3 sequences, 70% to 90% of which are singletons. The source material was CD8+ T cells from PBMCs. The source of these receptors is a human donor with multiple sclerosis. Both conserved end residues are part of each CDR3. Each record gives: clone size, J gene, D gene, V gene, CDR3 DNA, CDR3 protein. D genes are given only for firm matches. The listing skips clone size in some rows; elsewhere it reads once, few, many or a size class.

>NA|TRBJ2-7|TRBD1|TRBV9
TGTGCCAGCAGCGTAGGGGTCAGGGGGAATGACGACGAGCAGTACTTC
CASSVGVRGNDDEQYF
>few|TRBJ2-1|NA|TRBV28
TGTGCCAGCAGCCGGGTATCTTACAATGAGCAGTTCTTC
CASSRVSYNEQFF
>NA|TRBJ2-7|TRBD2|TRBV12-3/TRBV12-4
TGTGCCAGCACCCCCCCACTAGCGGGAGGGCCGTACGAGCAGTACTTC
CASTPPLAGGPYEQYF
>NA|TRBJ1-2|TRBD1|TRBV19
TGTGCCAGTAGTCCCCGACGACAGGGGACGACCTATGGCTACACCTTC
CASSPRRQGTTYGYTF
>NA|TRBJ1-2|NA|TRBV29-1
TGCAGCGCTAGTACTACCGGGACATTCCTCTATGGCTACACCTTC
CSASTTGTFLYGYTF
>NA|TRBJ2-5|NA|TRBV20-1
TGCAGTGCTAGAGACATTTTCCAAGAGACCCAGTACTTC
CSARDIFQETQYF
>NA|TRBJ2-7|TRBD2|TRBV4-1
TGCGCCAGCAGCCAAGTAGCGGGCTACCCGTCGTACTTC
CASSQVAGYPSYF
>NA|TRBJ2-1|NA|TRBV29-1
TGCAGCGCCAGGGTCAAGGTAGAGGTAAATGAGCAGTTCTTC
CSARVKVEVNEQFF
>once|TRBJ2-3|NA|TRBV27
TGTGCCAGCGGACGGATAATCACAGATACGCAGTATTTT
CASGRIITDTQYF
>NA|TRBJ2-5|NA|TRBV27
TGTGCCAGCAGTTTTGGCAGAAGCCAAGAGACCCAGTACTTC
CASSFGRSQETQYF
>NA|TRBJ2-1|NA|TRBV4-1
TGCGCCAGCAATTACGGGAGCTCCTACAATGAGCAGTTCTTC
CASNYGSSYNEQFF
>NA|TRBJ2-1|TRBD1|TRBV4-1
TGCGCCAGCAGCCGAGATACCGGGACAGCCTCCTACAATGAGCAGTTCTTC
CASSRDTGTASYNEQFF
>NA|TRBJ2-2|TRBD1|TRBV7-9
TGTGCCAGCAGCCCTCAGACAGGGATAACCGGGGAGCTGTTTTTT
CASSPQTGITGELFF
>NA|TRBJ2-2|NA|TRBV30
TGTGCCTGGACGGCCCTCGTATTTGCCGGGGAGCTGTTTTTT
CAWTALVFAGELFF
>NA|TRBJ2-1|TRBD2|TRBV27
TGTGCCAGCAGTCTACGCCTAGCGGGAGGGCCGGGTGAGCAGTTCTTC
CASSLRLAGGPGEQFF
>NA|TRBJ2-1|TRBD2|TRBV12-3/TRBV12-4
TGTGCCAGCAGTTTGAGCGGGAAATCAAGCTCCTACAATGAGCAGTTCTTC
CASSLSGKSSSYNEQFF
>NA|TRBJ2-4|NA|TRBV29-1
TGCAGCGTTGAATCTTTTGGGGGGAGGTCAAACATTCAGTACTTC
CSVESFGGRSNIQYF
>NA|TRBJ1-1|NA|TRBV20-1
TGCAGTGCTAGAGGGGGCACTGAAGCTTTCTTT
CSARGGTEAFF
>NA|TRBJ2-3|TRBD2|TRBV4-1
TGCGCCAGCAGCCGAGGAGCGGGACTCACAGATACGCAGTATTTT
CASSRGAGLTDTQYF
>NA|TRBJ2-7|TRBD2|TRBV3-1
TGTGCCAGCAGCCAAGTGCGGGAGGGTGTATCAAAGTACGAGCAGTACTTC
CASSQVREGVSKYEQYF
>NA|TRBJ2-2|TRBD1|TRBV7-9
TGTGCCAGCAGTAGAACAGGGGCTTCGAACACCGGGGAGCTGTTTTTT
CASSRTGASNTGELFF
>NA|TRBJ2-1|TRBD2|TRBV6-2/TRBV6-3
TGTGCCAGCAGAGCTCTAGCGGGAGGCCCCAATGAGCAGTTCTTC
CASRALAGGPNEQFF
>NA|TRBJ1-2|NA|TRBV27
TGTGCCAGCAGTTTATCGGCTTACGACACGTATGGCTACACCTTC
CASSLSAYDTYGYTF
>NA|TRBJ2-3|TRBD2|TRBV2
TGTGCCAACAGAAAGACTAGCGGAGACACAGATACGCAGTATTTT
CANRKTSGDTDTQYF
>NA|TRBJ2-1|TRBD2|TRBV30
TGTGCCTGGATTGGCATAGGGGGGACTAGCGGGAGTATCGATGAGCAGTTCTTC
CAWIGIGGTSGSIDEQFF
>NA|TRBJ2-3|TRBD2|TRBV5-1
TGCGCCAGCAGCGGGCAGCGGGAGAGAACAGATACGCAGTATTTT
CASSGQRERTDTQYF
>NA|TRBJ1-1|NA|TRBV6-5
TGTGCCAGCAGGCCTCTCTACGGAACCCACACTGAAGCTTTCTTT
CASRPLYGTHTEAFF
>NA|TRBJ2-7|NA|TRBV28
TGTGCCAGCAAACCCACCATCGCGGGATGGCGGGCTCCAGGGATGTACGAGCAGTACTTC
CASKPTIAGWRAPGMYEQYF
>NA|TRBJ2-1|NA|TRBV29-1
TGCAGCGTTGTCCCCTCCAATGAGCAGTTCTTC
CSVVPSNEQFF
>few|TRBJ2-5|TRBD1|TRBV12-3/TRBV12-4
TGTGCCAGCAGTCCTCCTTGGACAGGGCCCCAAGAGACCCAGTACTTC
CASSPPWTGPQETQYF
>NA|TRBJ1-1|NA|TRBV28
TGTGCCAGCAGTTTCGGTCCGGGCGAGGGCACTGAAGCTTTCTTT
CASSFGPGEGTEAFF
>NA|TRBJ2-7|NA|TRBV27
TGTGCCAGCAGTTTATTAGGCAACGAGCAGTACTTC
CASSLLGNEQYF
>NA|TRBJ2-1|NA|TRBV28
TGTGCCAGCAGCTCACTAGTCCAGGATGAGCAGTTCTTC
CASSSLVQDEQFF
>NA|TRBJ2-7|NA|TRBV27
TGTGCCAGCAGTTCAGGGGCACGGTACGAGCAGTACTTC
CASSSGARYEQYF
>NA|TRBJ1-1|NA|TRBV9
TGTGCCAGCAGCCCCTGGGACGGGAACACTGAAGCTTTCTTT
CASSPWDGNTEAFF
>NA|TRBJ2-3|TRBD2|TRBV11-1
TGTGCCAGCAGCTTAGCGGATACGGGGGGAAATACGCAGTATTTT
CASSLADTGGNTQYF
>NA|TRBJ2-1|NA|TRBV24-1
TGTGCCACCAGTGATCAACCATACAATGAGCAGTTCTTC
CATSDQPYNEQFF
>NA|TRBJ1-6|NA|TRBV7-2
TGTGCCAGCAGCTTAGTACGGAGCTCCTATAATTCACCCCTCCACTTT
CASSLVRSSYNSPLHF
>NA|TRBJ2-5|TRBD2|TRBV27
TGTGCCAGCAGTCCCACCAGCGGGAGAGGAAAGACCCAGTACTTC
CASSPTSGRGKTQYF
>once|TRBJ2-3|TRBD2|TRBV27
TGTGCCAGCAGTTTACGGCTAGCGGGAGGGCCAGGAGATACGCAGTATTTT
CASSLRLAGGPGDTQYF
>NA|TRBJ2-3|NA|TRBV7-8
TGTGCCAGCAGCCCTGGTGCTAGCACAGATACGCAGTATTTT
CASSPGASTDTQYF
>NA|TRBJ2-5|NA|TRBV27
TGTGCCAGCAGTCCCGTAGCCGTCTGGGGTCCGGAGACCCAGTACTTC
CASSPVAVWGPETQYF
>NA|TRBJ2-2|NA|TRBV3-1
TGTGCCAGCAGCCATCAAAACGGGGAGCTGTTTTTT
CASSHQNGELFF
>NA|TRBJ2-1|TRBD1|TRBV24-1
TGTGCCACCAGTGATTTTGGACAGGGGGCGCAGAATGAGCAGTTCTTC
CATSDFGQGAQNEQFF
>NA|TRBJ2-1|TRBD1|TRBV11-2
TGTGCCAGCAGCTTAGTCCCCCTTCCCGGGACAGGCTCCTACAATGAGCAGTTCTTC
CASSLVPLPGTGSYNEQFF
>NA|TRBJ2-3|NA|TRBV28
TGTGCCAGCACCAACTCAGATACGCAGTATTTT
CASTNSDTQYF
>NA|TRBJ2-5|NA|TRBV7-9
TGTGCCAGCAGCTCTCCAGGGCGGGCCCACGAGACCCAGTACTTC
CASSSPGRAHETQYF
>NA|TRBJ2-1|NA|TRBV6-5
TGTGCCAGCAGTTACTTTGCCAGGTCAGGCAATGAGCAGTTCTTC
CASSYFARSGNEQFF
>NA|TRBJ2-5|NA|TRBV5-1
TGCGCCAGCAGCCCCTGGACAGTGGATGAGACCCAGTACTTC
CASSPWTVDETQYF
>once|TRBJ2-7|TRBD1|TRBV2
TGTGCCAGCATCGACAGGGGGGCTTCCTACGAGCAGTACTTC
CASIDRGASYEQYF